This TCR beta chain was retrieved from a study of T-cell memory formation after mild COVID-19. Study as a whole: TCR clusters were mostly confined to one donor each.

Researchers used 5'RACE with constant-segment primers to make TCR alpha and TCR beta cDNA libraries that carry sample barcodes and UMIs. A single record per CDR3 protein comes from TCRdb applying MiXCR to the 5' RACE reads. The sample includes some 190,000 distinct CDR3 sequences, about 16% seen only once; the top ten take 2.4%. This CDR3 has 14 amino acids. CDR1 is LGHDT and CDR2 is YNNKEL in the germline V gene (reference sequence). V was cut by 3 bases and J by 6 bases, with 12 bases left in between. The source material was PBMCs or a T cell subset sorted from them (not recorded which). The V gene is TRBV3-1, the J gene TRBJ2-1, with a weak D call TRBD2 (7 bases). This TCR came from an adult woman who had mild COVID-19 (a few samples of this study predate the infection). Cell type and time point are not known. The CDR3 nucleotides read TGTGCCAGCAGCCACCGGGGGGCCGGCAATGAGCAGTTCTTC. It specifies CASSHRGAGNEQFF.